The next 8 T cell receptor beta chains were all read from a single sample in a study of OX40 agonist ivuxolimab in advanced cancers. TCRdb's table, derived via immunoSEQ multiplex PCR, lists solely in-frame clones and lacks some. The sample consists of 100,000 to 110,000 clones, about nine tenths of them appearing once. Sequenced here: CD4+ or CD8+ T cells sorted from blood, sampled in a trial of the OX40 agonist ivuxolimab. These receptors came from an adult with an advanced solid tumor such as melanoma, head and neck, liver or kidney cancer.

The CDR3 spells CASSVGQGVKDNEQFF. As DNA, the CDR3 is TGTGCCAGCAGCGTAGGACAGGGGGTGAAGGACAATGAGCAGTTCTTC. V gene TRBV9 combines with J gene TRBJ2-1; 9 nucleotides agree with TRBD1. CDR1 SGDLS and CDR2 YYNGEE come from the germline V gene. The CDR3 is made up of 16 amino acids. V lost 0 bases to trimming and J lost 5 bases; unmatched junction nucleotides: 6.

The J gene is TRBJ1-5, the V gene TRBV28, with a tentative D call TRBD1 (5 bases). The CDR3 contains 14 residues. V dropped 3 bases and J dropped 0 bases, with 6 bases sitting between them. Germline CDR1 reads MDHEN; CDR2 reads SYDVKM. The CDR3 DNA follows: TGTGCCAGCAGTTTGGGGCATAGCAATCAGCCCCAGCATTTT. Residues: CASSLGHSNQPQHF. Filled out from reference TRBV28 and TRBJ1-5, the complete variable domain reads DVKVTQSSRYLVKRTGEKVFLECVQDMDHENMFWYRQDPGLGLRLIYFSYDVKMKEKGDIPEGYSVSREKKERFSLILESASTNQTSMYLCASSLGHSNQPQHFGDGTRLSIL.

The V call is TRBV9, the J call TRBJ1-3; D is unresolved. V was trimmed by 4 bases and J by 6 bases, leaving 17 bases between them. This CDR3 has 15 amino acids. Germline lookup yields CDR1 SGDLS and CDR2 YYNGEE. This CDR3 reads CASSLSEGLINTIYF. The CDR3 nucleotides read TGTGCCAGCAGCCTCTCGGAGGGCCTAATAAACACCATATATTTT.

The chain is built from TRBV6-5 and TRBJ1-2; 8 bases are shared with TRBD1. CDR1 is MNHEY, CDR2 SVGAGI, per germline. Germline trimming cut 7 bases from V and 7 bases from J; bases unmatched to any gene: 11. This CDR3 is built from 14 residues. The CDR3 sequence: CASTQRGTGSGYTF. The CDR3 DNA sequence: TGTGCCAGCACCCAAAGGGGGACAGGCAGTGGCTACACCTTC.

The chain employs TRBV29-1 and TRBJ2-2; D perhaps matches TRBD1 (6 bases). The CDR3 consists of 14 residues. The germline gives CDR1 SQVTM, CDR2 ANQGSEA. Trimming cost V 5 bases and J 3 bases, with 13 bases left between them. The CDR3 region has the DNA TGCAGCGTTTCATTAGGGGGTGACACCGGGGAGCTGTTTTTT. Translating it yields CSVSLGGDTGELFF.

The chain is built from TRBV19 and TRBJ1-5; TRBD1 is a possible D gene (6 bases). Trimming removed 7 bases from V and 0 bases from J, with 10 bases in between. Germline assignment: CDR1 LNHDA and CDR2 SQIVND (reference sequence). The CDR3 sequence is 14 residues long. Written as DNA, the CDR3 is TGTGCCAGTACGACAGGCCCTAGCAATCAGCCCCAGCATTTT. This sequence encodes CASTTGPSNQPQHF.

The V gene is TRBV18, the J gene TRBJ1-1, with TRBD1 identical over 9 bases. This CDR3 is built from 14 residues. The J segment lost 12 bases and the V segment lost 4 bases, leaving 12 bases of the junction unmatched. Germline V CDR1 and CDR2: KGHSH, LQKENI. CDR3 in DNA: TGTGCCAGCTCACGGAGAGCCGGGACAGGGTTTTCTTTCTTT. Amino acids: CASSRRAGTGFSFF.

The rearrangement uses TRBV7-2 and TRBJ2-7, with 7 bases aligning to TRBD1. Germline V gives CDR1 SGHTA, CDR2 FQGNSA. V was pared by 5 bases and J by 3 bases, with 7 bases of the junction left unmatched. The CDR3 is made up of 14 amino acids. The CDR3 loop is CASSPQGQFYEQYF. The CDR3 DNA is TGTGCCAGCAGCCCACAGGGACAGTTCTACGAGCAGTACTTC.